The clone carrying this T cell receptor beta chain was detected only once. This sample stems from a study of blood T cell repertoires in COVID-19. Background on the study: Acute and convalescent COVID-19 specimens originated in the United States, Italy and Spain. PBMCs, B-cell-depleted T cells, or T cells were the source of the cDNA or gDNA that made up the material.

After removal of 10 bases from V and 5 bases from J, the junction contained 9 bases not matched to a gene. CDR1 is MNHEY, CDR2 SMNVEV, per germline (reference sequence). The CDR3 runs 14 residues. Under the authors' procedure: By means of reference gene primer amplification, nucleated cell counts were estimated. Sequencing was performed with immunoSEQ multiplex PCR; in TCRdb, only in-frame clones are kept and a portion is missing. That table supplies the V and J calls and clone size; D and trimming were determined from the DNA. The sample lists roughly 290,000 clones; roughly 91% were seen once. The source of this sequence is a man between 25 and 39 years old with acute or convalescent COVID-19. The V and J genes are TRBV27 and TRBJ2-1; 9 nucleotides agree with TRBD1. Sequences were obtained from peripheral blood. The CDR3 DNA reads as TGTGCCACCCAGTGGACAGGGGAGGACAATGAGCAGTTCTTC. Protein product: CATQWTGEDNEQFF.